One sample yielded the 8 T cell receptor beta chains listed below, sequenced in a study of cytomegalovirus exposure and HLA in healthy donors. PCR involved 60 Vbeta and 13 Jbeta primers. Data came from immunoSEQ multiplex PCR; TCRdb stores just in-frame clones and leaves some out. The sample totals around 190,000 clones. The sequencing sample was made of PBMCs. The receptors here all came from a woman in her twenties or thirties in good health and CMV-seropositive.

J is TRBJ1-4 and V is TRBV5-6; perhaps TRBD1 as D (5 bases). The V gene's germline CDR1 is SGHDT and CDR2 YYEEEE. Trimming cost V 2 bases and J 8 bases, with 13 bases left between them. The CDR3 has 14 residues. The CDR3 DNA follows: TGTGCCAGCAGCTTCCTGGGGGGTCGCGAAAAACTGTTTTTT. Its protein product is CASSFLGGREKLFF.

The chain links TRBV19 to TRBJ2-3; 10 positions match TRBD2. Per the germline V gene, CDR1 is LNHDA and CDR2 is SQIVND (reference sequence). The CDR3 spans 16 residues. V trimming: 4 bases; J trimming: 0 bases; junction bases outside the gene matches: 4. The CDR3 region is CASSTRTSGSTDTQYF. The CDR3, as DNA: TGTGCCAGTAGTACCCGGACTAGCGGAAGCACAGATACGCAGTATTTT.

J is TRBJ1-3 and V is TRBV6-5; D gene ambiguous. This CDR3 spans 15 amino acids. Trimming took off 2 bases at V and 1 base at J, with 9 bases between the two ends. Germline-derived CDR1 and CDR2 are MNHEY and SVGAGI. CDR3 in DNA: TGTGCCAGCAGTTACGGAGGCCTTTCTGGAAACACCATATATTTT. Translation gives CASSYGGLSGNTIYF.

The CDR3 loop reads CASSLGGRAAGEQFF. The CDR3 DNA reads as TGTGCCAGCAGTTTAGGCGGGAGGGCCGCGGGTGAGCAGTTCTTC. The J gene is TRBJ2-1, the V gene TRBV28; 9 nucleotides line up with TRBD2. The ends lost 2 bases at V and 9 bases at J; junction bases unmatched: 8. Germline V gives CDR1 MDHEN, CDR2 SYDVKM. This CDR3 region has 15 residues.

The chain recombines TRBV28 with TRBJ1-5, with 8 positions matching TRBD1. The V and J ends lost 6 bases and 1 base, in that order; junction bases with no gene match: 5. CDR1 and CDR2 from the germline V gene are MDHEN and SYDVKM. This CDR3 has 15 residues. The DNA of the CDR3 is TGTGCCAGCAGACAGGGGGTACGCAGCAATCAGCCCCAGCATTTT. Its translation: CASRQGVRSNQPQHF.

The rearrangement joins TRBV6-5 to TRBJ1-2; D is possibly TRBD1 (6 bases). There are 15 residues in the CDR3. V lost 5 bases to trimming and J lost 10 bases, with 23 bases between them. Germline CDR1 and CDR2: MNHEY and SVGAGI. CDR3 sequence: CASSRTTGQGQVYTF. CDR3 sequence (DNA): TGTGCCAGCAGTCGTACGACCGGGCAGGGGCAGGTCTACACCTTC.

The chain is built from TRBV5-4 and TRBJ2-3; D is ambiguous. The CDR3 length is 13 residues. Germline V gene sequence: CDR1 SGHNT, CDR2 YYREEE (reference sequence). V was cut by 0 bases and J by 5 bases, with 7 bases left in between. In nucleotides, the CDR3 is TGTGCCAGCAGCTTGGTACAAGAAGATACGCAGTATTTT. Translation gives CASSLVQEDTQYF. The full variable domain, with the rest looked up from reference TRBV5-4 and TRBJ2-3, is ETGVTQSPTHLIKTRGQQVTLRCSSQSGHNTVSWYQQALGQGPQFIFQYYREEENGRGNFPPRFSGLQFPNYSSELNVNALELDDSALYLCASSLVQEDTQYFGPGTRLTVL.

V is TRBV11-2 and J is TRBJ1-5; D is unresolved. Germline CDR1 is SGHAT and CDR2 is FQNNGV. Between the trimmed V and J ends, which lost 8 bases and 4 bases, there was a span of 6 bases. This CDR3 is built from 11 residues. The CDR3 bases are TGTGCCAGCGGCCAGAATCAGCCCCAGCATTTT. Translation gives CASGQNQPQHF.